This TCR beta chain originates from a study of CD8 T cells in ankylosing spondylitis. Study-level findings and limits: Relatively rare in peripheral blood, disease-linked clones were also CD8+.

The CDR3 spans 12 residues. CDR1 and CDR2 (germline): SGHDN, FVKESK. TCRdb analysed the 5' RACE reads with MiXCR anew, one entry per CDR3 protein. The table includes some 200,000 distinct CDR3 sequences, about 13% detected once. This clonotype appeared many times. Its cognate antigen is unknown. A junction boundary mismatches the germline segment, possibly from a read error. The sample comprised blood, either unsorted or a sorted T cell fraction (not recorded which). The chain recombines TRBV14 with TRBJ2-7, with D possibly TRBD1 on 5 matching bases. This receptor was taken from a male donor with ankylosing spondylitis or in good health (not recorded which). Here the CDR3 reads CASSSGSSEQYF. CDR3 nucleotide sequence: TGTGCCAGCAGCTCAGGGTCCTCCGAGCAGTACTTC.